Each of the 21 T cell receptor beta chains below was sequenced from the same sample in a study of shared clonotypes between healthy human individuals. Data came from immunoSEQ multiplex PCR; TCRdb stores just in-frame clones and leaves some out. The table records millions of clones, 85% to 95% of them present only once. Sequencing was carried out using naive CD4+ T cells sorted from blood. As to subset: CD45RA+ positively selected. The source of these receptors is a man aged 18-30 years in good health.

As to this clone: The identical CDR3 is also encoded by other nucleotide sequences in the sample. V usage is TRBV30 and J usage is TRBJ2-2; TRBD1 agrees at 8 bases. The CDR3 sequence is 14 residues long. Trimming removed 1 base from V and 5 bases from J; junction bases left unmatched: 3. Germline V lookup: CDR1 GTSNPN, CDR2 SVGIG (reference sequence). The CDR3 DNA reads as TGTGCCTGGAGTGCAGGGGGCGGGACCGGGGAGCTGTTTTTT. Amino acid sequence: CAWSAGGGTGELFF. Full variable domain (remainder filled in from reference TRBV30 and TRBJ2-2): SQTIHQWPATLVQPVGSPLSLECTVEGTSNPNLYWYRQAAGRGLQLLFYSVGIGQISSEVPQNLSASRPQDRQFILSSKKLLLSDSGFYLCAWSAGGGTGELFFGEGSRLTVL.

This clone was observed a single time. The rearrangement links TRBV7-8 to TRBJ2-5, with 11 bases fitting TRBD2. J gave up 0 bases and V 0 bases, and 3 bases lay outside the gene matches. Germline V gene lookup returns CDR1 SGHVS and CDR2 FQNEAQ. This CDR3 spans 17 amino acids. The CDR3 region is CASSLAASGGYQETQYF. The DNA of the CDR3 is TGTGCCAGCAGCTTAGCGGCTAGCGGGGGGTACCAAGAGACCCAGTACTTC.

The CDR3 coding sequence is TGTGCCAGCAGCTCAGGACAGAGTGAAAAACTGTTTTTT. This codes for CASSSGQSEKLFF. The V gene is TRBV7-2, the J gene TRBJ1-4; TRBD1 is a possible D gene (6 bases). Per germline, CDR1 SGHTA and CDR2 FQGNSA. CDR3 length equals 13 residues. Trimming removed 4 bases from V and 7 bases from J, with 10 bases in between.

About this clone: Other DNA sequences in the sample encode the same CDR3. V usage is TRBV30 and J usage is TRBJ2-3, with D unclear. V dropped 2 bases and J dropped 5 bases, with 8 bases sitting between them. The V gene's germline CDR1 is GTSNPN and CDR2 SVGIG (reference sequence). The CDR3 has 12 residues. The CDR3 reads CAWSLGEDTQYF. CDR3 DNA sequence: TGTGCCTGGAGTCTTGGGGAAGATACGCAGTATTTT.

This clone is a singleton in its sample. This rearrangement joins TRBV11-2 to TRBJ2-7; TRBD2 might be the D (6 bases). There are 15 residues in the CDR3. Germline lookup yields CDR1 SGHAT and CDR2 FQNNGV. V dropped 5 bases and J dropped 2 bases, with 16 bases sitting between them. CDR3 DNA: TGTGCCAGCAGCAGCGCCGGGACTCTGACCTACGAGCAGTACTTC. As protein: CASSSAGTLTYEQYF.

The chain employs TRBV7-2 and TRBJ2-7, with D tentatively TRBD2 (5 bases). Germline lookup yields CDR1 SGHTA and CDR2 FQGNSA. The CDR3 runs to 14 residues. The V and J ends lost 0 bases and 9 bases respectively, with 15 bases between them. The DNA of the CDR3 is TGTGCCAGCAGCTTAGCGGAGGTATCTTTCGGGCAGTACTTC. Residues: CASSLAEVSFGQYF.

The V and J genes are TRBV18 and TRBJ1-2; D unclear. CDR1 is KGHSH and CDR2 is LQKENI in the germline V gene. The V gene lost 9 bases and the J gene lost 2 bases, with 16 bases spanning the gap. The CDR3 contains 14 residues. CDR3 nucleotide sequence: TGTGCCAGTGTCACCGCTGACCAGAACTATGGCTACACCTTC. Translation: CASVTADQNYGYTF. The complete variable domain, with remaining parts taken from reference TRBV18 and TRBJ1-2, reads NAGVMQNPRHLVRRRGQEARLRCSPMKGHSHVYWYRQLPEEGLKFMVYLQKENIIDESGMPKERFSAEFPKEGPSILRIQQVVRGDSAAYFCASVTADQNYGYTFGSGTRLTVV.

The V and J genes are TRBV30 and TRBJ1-1, with D possibly TRBD1 on 5 matching bases. CDR1 is GTSNPN and CDR2 is SVGIG in the germline V gene (reference sequence). CDR3 length equals 13 residues. Trimming cost V 4 bases and J 1 base, with 10 bases left between them. The DNA for the CDR3 is TGTGCCTGGACAATCGGGGGGAACACTGAAGCTTTCTTT. Translated: CAWTIGGNTEAFF.

The DNA of the CDR3 is TGTGCCAGCAGTTCCGGACGTTGGGCTGAAGCTTTCTTT. The encoded protein is CASSSGRWAEAFF. This chain connects TRBV6-5 to TRBJ1-1, with no clear D. Germline loops: CDR1 MNHEY, CDR2 SVGAGI. The V end was cut by 4 bases, the J end by 6 bases, with 12 bases between. This CDR3 spans 13 amino acids.

The V and J genes are TRBV7-2 and TRBJ1-3; D call uncertain. CDR1 SGHTA and CDR2 FQGNSA come from the germline V gene. The V gene lost 6 bases and the J gene lost 2 bases, with 11 bases spanning the gap. The CDR3 spans 14 residues. Written as DNA, the CDR3 is TGTGCCAGCAGGGCGAATCGGGCTGGAAACACCATATATTTT. The encoded protein is CASRANRAGNTIYF.

CDR3 loop: CASSSGAQGARNEQYF. CDR3 coding DNA: TGCGCCAGCAGCTCCGGGGCTCAGGGGGCGAGGAACGAGCAGTACTTC. V usage is TRBV5-1 and J usage is TRBJ2-7, with 8 bases lining up with TRBD1. CDR3 length: 16 residues. The V and J ends lost 3 bases and 5 bases, in that order; junction bases with no gene match: 13. Germline CDR1 is SGHRS and CDR2 is YFSETQ.

This chain connects TRBV4-1 to TRBJ2-2, with 8 bases matching TRBD1. Trimming at V came to 1 base and at J to 4 bases, leaving 5 bases not matched to a gene. Germline-derived CDR1 and CDR2 are MGHRA and YSYEKL. The CDR3 totals 16 residues. This CDR3 reads CASSQVGGQATGELFF. The CDR3, as DNA: TGCGCCAGCAGCCAAGTCGGGGGACAGGCCACCGGGGAGCTGTTTTTT.

This rearrangement joins TRBV2 to TRBJ1-5; D uncertain. Trimming took 3 bases from V and 0 from J, leaving 15 bases between them. Germline loops: CDR1 SNHLY, CDR2 FYNNEI. The CDR3 extends over 17 amino acids. This chain's CDR3 is CASSDPDLGYSNQPQHF. In nucleotides, the CDR3 is TGTGCCAGCAGTGATCCGGACCTGGGGTATAGCAATCAGCCCCAGCATTTT.

This chain connects TRBV18 to TRBJ2-7; 7 positions agree with TRBD2. CDR3 size: 14 residues. The germline gives CDR1 KGHSH, CDR2 LQKENI. V lost 6 bases and J lost 3; bases outside the gene matches: 8. The chain's CDR3 is CASSWTSTVYEQYF. For the CDR3, the DNA is TGTGCCAGCTCGTGGACTAGTACGGTCTACGAGCAGTACTTC. Combining the CDR3 with reference TRBV18 and TRBJ2-7 gives the whole variable domain NAGVMQNPRHLVRRRGQEARLRCSPMKGHSHVYWYRQLPEEGLKFMVYLQKENIIDESGMPKERFSAEFPKEGPSILRIQQVVRGDSAAYFCASSWTSTVYEQYFGPGTRLTVT.

The chain has TRBV29-1 and TRBJ1-2, with TRBD1 as a possible D gene (5 bases). Trimming left V 4 bases short and J 4 bases short, with 16 bases between. From germline, CDR1 is SQVTM and CDR2 ANQGSEA. The CDR3 is 14 amino acids. CDR3 residues: CSVVLRGSGYGYTF. CDR3 nucleotide sequence: TGCAGCGTTGTCTTGAGGGGCTCGGGCTATGGCTACACCTTC.

The chain recombines TRBV2 with TRBJ1-2, with D perhaps matching TRBD1 (5 bases). Trimming removed 7 bases from V and 3 bases from J, with 18 bases in between. From germline, CDR1 is SNHLY and CDR2 FYNNEI. The CDR3 runs to 15 residues. CDR3 amino acids: CASITGPARDYGYTF. The CDR3 region has the DNA TGTGCCAGCATCACGGGACCTGCGAGGGACTATGGCTACACCTTC. Full variable domain (rest looked up from reference TRBV2 and TRBJ1-2): EPEVTQTPSHQVTQMGQEVILRCVPISNHLYFYWYRQILGQKVEFLVSFYNNEISEKSEIFDDQFSVERPDGSNFTLKIRSTKLEDSAMYFCASITGPARDYGYTFGSGTRLTVV.

This chain connects TRBV15 to TRBJ1-5; 8 nucleotides line up with TRBD1. The CDR3 totals 16 residues. CDR1 is LNHNV, CDR2 YYDKDF, per germline (reference sequence). Trimming removed 0 bases from V and 1 base from J; junction bases left unmatched: 2. This CDR3 is CATSRDGQGSNQPQHF. The CDR3 DNA follows: TGTGCCACCAGCAGAGACGGACAGGGCAGCAATCAGCCCCAGCATTTT.

The chain carries TRBV11-2 and TRBJ1-6, with 7 bases fitting TRBD1. Unmatched junction bases numbered 3, after V lost 1 base and J lost 6 bases. This CDR3 region has 15 residues. CDR1 is SGHAT, CDR2 FQNNGV, per germline. The DNA of the CDR3 is TGTGCCAGCAGCTTAGGGGACAGAGCTAATTCACCCCTCCACTTT. The encoded protein is CASSLGDRANSPLHF. Based on the CDR3 plus reference TRBV11-2 and TRBJ1-6, the full variable domain is EAGVAQSPRYKIIEKRQSVAFWCNPISGHATLYWYQQILGQGPKLLIQFQNNGVVDDSQLPKDRFSAERLKGVDSTLKIQPAKLEDSAVYLCASSLGDRANSPLHFGNGTRLTVT.

About this clone: A much larger clone differs by one base, so this may be a read error. The V gene is TRBV7-2, the J gene TRBJ2-7, with D possibly matching TRBD1 (5 bases). Between the trimmed V and J ends, which lost 1 base and 2 bases, there was a span of 6 bases. Germline CDR1 reads SGHTA; CDR2 reads FQGNSA. There are 13 residues in the CDR3. CDR3 DNA: TGTGCCAGCAGCTTAGTACAGGCCTACGAGCAGTACTTC. It encodes CASSLVQAYEQYF. Using reference TRBV7-2 and TRBJ2-7 for the parts outside the CDR3, the full variable domain is GAGVSQSPSNKVTEKGKDVELRCDPISGHTALYWYRQSLGQGLEFLIYFQGNSAPDKSGLPSDRFSAERTGGSVSTLTIQRTQQEDSAVYLCASSLVQAYEQYFGPGTRLTVT.

The genes are TRBV18 and TRBJ2-5, with D unclear. V was clipped by 0 bases and J by 1 base, with 12 bases between them. The germline gives CDR1 KGHSH, CDR2 LQKENI. The CDR3 is 16 amino acids. CDR3 bases: TGTGCCAGCTCACCACCGCCCGGGCCCCCCCAAGAGACCCAGTACTTC. Translated: CASSPPPGPPQETQYF.

The table lists this clone with a few counts. This rearrangement joins TRBV27 to TRBJ1-6; TRBD1 agrees at 10 bases. Germline trimming cut 6 bases from V and 9 bases from J; bases unmatched to any gene: 5. Germline V gene data show CDR1 as MNHEY and CDR2 as SMNVEV (reference sequence). CDR3 length: 14 residues. This CDR3 reads CASRMGQGTSPLHF. The CDR3 coding sequence is TGTGCCAGCAGGATGGGACAGGGGACTTCACCCCTCCACTTT.